This T cell receptor beta chain appears in the sequencing data of a study of metastatic and nonmetastatic thyroid tumors. Across the study: Peripheral blood and tumor or nodule samples from malignant and benign thyroid patients were compared. General study points: The reported finding was significantly higher TCR beta diversity in malignant thyroid tumors relative to benign nodules, in blood and tumor.

Nobody among the patients had been given any treatment before thyroid surgery. In the original processing: CDR3 differences across clinicopathological groups were used to build a distant-metastasis classifier for papillary thyroid cancer. TCRdb re-clonotyped the PCR reads via MiXCR. The V and J calls here are based on TCRdb, not the publication. The table lists 39,000 or so clones, roughly 45% of them singletons. The V gene's germline CDR1 is DFQATT and CDR2 SNEGSKA (reference sequence). Trimming removed 4 bases from V and 4 bases from J, with 8 bases in between. This CDR3 contains 13 residues. On this clone itself: Its antigen is not identified.

The source of this sequence is a male donor with papillary thyroid cancer or a benign thyroid nodule (not recorded which). Some clones in this sample may be carry-over from other donors' samples. Sequencing used tumor tissue. V is TRBV20-1 and J is TRBJ2-6; D may be TRBD2 (5 bases). CDR3 amino acids: CSAKGAGANVLTF. The CDR3 DNA reads TGCAGTGCTAAGGGAGCCGGGGCCAACGTCCTGACTTTC.